The rows below give T cell receptor beta chains drawn from one sample of a study of blood T cell repertoires in COVID-19. Profiling relied on immunoSEQ multiplex PCR, and the TCRdb table lists in-frame clones only, not all of them. The sample consists of some 290,000 clones, roughly nine tenths of them appearing once. Sequenced input: peripheral blood. These receptors originate from a man aged 18 to 30 with active or convalescent COVID-19. Each CDR3 is given with its conserved first and last residue. A D gene is named only where the DNA matches it firmly. Size values are once, few and many counts, or a class for expanded clones, and some rows have none.

TRBV11-2	few	.	TRBJ2-7	CASSPLGRRGSYEQYF	TGTGCCAGCAGCCCACTGGGCAGGAGGGGTTCCTACGAGCAGTACTTC
TRBV4-1	.	TRBD2	TRBJ2-3	CASSHGLAAYF	TGCGCCAGCAGCCACGGACTAGCGGCGTATTTT
TRBV30	.	TRBD1	TRBJ2-2	CAWSPIGQGDTGELFF	TGTGCCTGGAGTCCCATTGGGCAGGGGGACACCGGGGAGCTGTTTTTT
TRBV28	.	.	TRBJ1-1	CASSLLETNTEAFF	TGTGCCAGCAGTTTATTGGAGACGAACACTGAAGCTTTCTTT
TRBV30	.	.	TRBJ2-7	CACLDGNPYEQYF	TGTGCCTGCTTAGACGGGAATCCCTACGAGCAGTACTTC
TRBV7-9	few	.	TRBJ1-5	CASSSGLQPQHF	TGTGCCAGCAGCTCGGGACTTCAGCCCCAGCATTTT
TRBV30	once	TRBD1	TRBJ1-2	CAWSEGGGYGYTF	TGTGCCTGGAGTGAAGGGGGCGGCTATGGCTACACCTTC
TRBV4-2	.	TRBD1	TRBJ1-5	CASSAPGQGNQPQHF	TGTGCCAGCAGCGCGCCGGGACAGGGGAATCAGCCCCAGCATTTT
TRBV6-4	once	.	TRBJ2-1	CASSAFGGYNEQFF	TGTGCCAGCAGTGCCTTTGGCGGATACAATGAGCAGTTCTTC
TRBV14	.	TRBD1	TRBJ1-1	CASSGTGEAFF	TGTGCCAGCAGCGGGACAGGTGAAGCTTTCTTT
TRBV6-4	.	.	TRBJ1-6	CASRQDRDNSPLHF	TGTGCCAGCAGGCAGGACAGAGATAATTCACCCCTCCACTTT
TRBV10-3	.	TRBD1	TRBJ1-1	CAISGQGNTEAFF	TGTGCCATCAGCGGACAGGGGAACACTGAAGCTTTCTTT
TRBV19	.	.	TRBJ1-3	CASSIISRAVGNTIYF	TGTGCCAGTAGTATCATAAGCAGGGCCGTCGGAAACACCATATATTTT
TRBV5-1	.	TRBD2	TRBJ2-3	CASSLTSGIPDTQYF	TGCGCCAGCAGCTTGACTAGCGGGATCCCAGATACGCAGTATTTT
TRBV6-5	.	.	TRBJ2-1	CASSSRSSYNEQFF	TGTGCCAGCAGTTCGAGGAGCTCCTACAATGAGCAGTTCTTC
TRBV5-6	.	TRBD2	TRBJ2-5	CASRPAGGGEETQYF	TGTGCCAGCAGACCTGCGGGGGGCGGAGAGGAGACCCAGTACTTC
TRBV5-4	.	TRBD1	TRBJ1-6	CASSSDRVDSPLHF	TGTGCCAGCAGCTCGGACAGGGTTGATTCACCCCTCCACTTT
TRBV24-1	.	.	TRBJ2-2	CATSGLNTGELFF	TGTGCCACCAGTGGACTAAACACCGGGGAGCTGTTTTTT
TRBV11-3	.	.	TRBJ2-3	CASKDPRGYIGTDTQYF	TGTGCCAGCAAAGACCCCAGGGGATACATTGGCACAGATACGCAGTATTTT
TRBV11-2	once	TRBD1	TRBJ2-3	CASSLAGQPYTDTQYF	TGTGCCAGCAGCTTAGCGGGACAGCCTTACACAGATACGCAGTATTTT
TRBV19	.	.	TRBJ1-3	CASSHGSLDTIYF	TGTGCCAGTAGCCACGGTAGTCTGGACACCATATATTTT
TRBV27	.	TRBD1	TRBJ2-1	CASSGQESLGEQFF	TGTGCCAGCTCGGGACAGGAGAGTCTTGGTGAGCAGTTCTTC
TRBV28	.	TRBD1	TRBJ1-4	CASSLWSGGDEKLFF	TGTGCCAGCAGTTTATGGTCAGGGGGAGATGAAAAACTGTTTTTT
TRBV24-1	.	TRBD1	TRBJ2-2	CASRDSFTGELFF	TGTGCCTCAAGGGACAGCTTCACCGGGGAGCTGTTTTTT
TRBV7-9	.	TRBD2	TRBJ2-3	CASSSSLRLAGTQYF	TGTGCCAGCAGCTCCTCCCTTAGACTAGCCGGTACGCAGTATTTT
TRBV19	.	TRBD2	TRBJ2-7	CASSTIAGPYEQYF	TGTGCCAGTAGTACCATAGCGGGACCCTACGAGCAGTACTTC
TRBV4-1	.	.	TRBJ2-1	CASSQDGQEQFF	TGCGCCAGCAGCCAAGATGGGCAAGAGCAGTTCTTC
TRBV5-3	few	.	TRBJ1-5	CARSLGQISNQPQHF	TGTGCCAGAAGCTTAGGACAGATTAGCAATCAGCCCCAGCATTTT
TRBV6-5	.	.	TRBJ2-3	CASSLSSTDTQYF	TGTGCCAGCAGCCTCTCGAGCACAGATACGCAGTATTTT
TRBV27	.	.	TRBJ1-6	CASSLSLLDSGNSPLHF	TGTGCCAGCAGTTTATCTCTCCTAGACAGCGGGAATTCACCCCTCCACTTT
TRBV4-3	.	.	TRBJ1-2	CASSQERGANGIYGYTF	TGCGCCAGCAGCCAAGAGCGGGGGGCAAATGGAATCTATGGCTACACCTTC
TRBV28	.	TRBD1	TRBJ1-2	CASSSGSGTGVGYTF	TGTGCCAGCAGTTCCGGATCCGGGACAGGGGTTGGCTACACCTTC
TRBV10-3	.	TRBD2	TRBJ2-3	CAIRGTSGSWRTDTQYF	TGTGCCATACGCGGGACTAGCGGGAGCTGGAGGACAGATACGCAGTATTTT
TRBV2	once	TRBD1	TRBJ1-6	CASSYGQGPNSPLHF	TGTGCCAGCAGTTACGGACAGGGGCCTAATTCACCCCTCCACTTT
TRBV9	.	TRBD1	TRBJ1-6	CASSEGTRGWGSPLHF	TGTGCCAGCAGCGAGGGGACCAGGGGGTGGGGTTCACCCCTCCACTTT
TRBV28	.	TRBD1	TRBJ2-7	CASSIGQANTYEQYF	TGTGCCAGCAGTATCGGACAGGCCAACACCTACGAGCAGTACTTC
TRBV6-5	.	TRBD1	TRBJ1-2	CASRGQAFHGYTF	TGTGCCAGCAGGGGACAGGCGTTCCATGGCTACACCTTC
TRBV11-2	.	.	TRBJ2-7	CASSFRGNSGHEQYF	TGTGCCAGCAGCTTTCGGGGTAACAGCGGCCACGAGCAGTACTTC
TRBV3-1/TRBV3-2	once	TRBD2	TRBJ2-5	CASSPGGETQYF	TGTGCCAGCTCCCCCGGGGGGGAGACCCAGTACTTC
TRBV2	.	TRBD1	TRBJ2-5	CASSRRQGRETQYF	TGTGCCAGCAGTAGACGACAGGGGAGAGAGACCCAGTACTTC
TRBV6-5	.	.	TRBJ1-1	CATLRTGSTEAFF	TGTGCCACGCTGCGAACAGGGAGCACTGAAGCTTTCTTT
TRBV4-1	.	.	TRBJ2-7	CASSQRVSSYEQYF	TGCGCCAGCAGCCAACGAGTCTCATCCTACGAGCAGTACTTC
TRBV10-1	.	TRBD2	TRBJ2-5	CASSPGLATGETQYF	TGCGCCAGCAGTCCAGGACTAGCGACGGGAGAGACCCAGTACTTC
TRBV2	.	.	TRBJ1-2	CASSFTSRSDYGYTF	TGTGCCAGCAGCTTTACGTCCAGAAGCGACTATGGCTACACCTTC
TRBV18	.	.	TRBJ1-2	CASSPPDTGYTF	TGTGCCAGCTCACCACCGGACACTGGCTACACCTTC
TRBV10-2	.	.	TRBJ1-1	CASSELGDRTEAFF	TGCGCCAGCAGTGAATTAGGGGATCGCACTGAAGCTTTCTTT
TRBV12-3/TRBV12-4	.	TRBD1	TRBJ1-5	CASSGQGNQPQHF	TGTGCCAGCAGTGGACAGGGGAATCAGCCCCAGCATTTT
TRBV7-8	.	.	TRBJ2-1	CASSLTIREVDEQFF	TGTGCCAGCAGCTTAACTATCAGGGAAGTGGATGAGCAGTTCTTC
TRBV2	few	.	TRBJ1-1	CASILERREAFF	TGTGCCAGCATACTAGAGAGAAGGGAGGCTTTCTTT
TRBV6-6	.	TRBD1	TRBJ1-2	CASSPDRGANYGYTF	TGTGCCAGCAGCCCCGACAGGGGTGCTAACTATGGCTACACCTTC
TRBV5-6	.	TRBD1	TRBJ1-2	CASSLVIRDSSHYYGYTF	TGTGCCAGCAGCTTGGTTATCCGGGACAGCTCTCACTACTATGGCTACACCTTC